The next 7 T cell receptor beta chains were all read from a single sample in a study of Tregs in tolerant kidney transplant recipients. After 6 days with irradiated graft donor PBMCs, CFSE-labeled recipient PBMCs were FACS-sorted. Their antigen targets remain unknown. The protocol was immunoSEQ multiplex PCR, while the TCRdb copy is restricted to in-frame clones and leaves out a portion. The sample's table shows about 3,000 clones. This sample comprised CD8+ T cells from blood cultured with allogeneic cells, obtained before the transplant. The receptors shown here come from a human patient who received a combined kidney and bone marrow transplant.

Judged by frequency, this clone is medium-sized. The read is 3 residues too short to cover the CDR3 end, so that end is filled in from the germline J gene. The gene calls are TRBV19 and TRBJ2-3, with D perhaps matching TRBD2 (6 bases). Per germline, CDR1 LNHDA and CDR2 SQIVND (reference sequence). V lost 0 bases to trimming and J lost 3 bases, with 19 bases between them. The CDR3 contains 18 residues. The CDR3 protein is CASSIDGPTGTGTDTQYF. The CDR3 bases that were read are TGTGCCAGTAGTATAGACGGCCCTACGGGGACTGGAACAGATACG.

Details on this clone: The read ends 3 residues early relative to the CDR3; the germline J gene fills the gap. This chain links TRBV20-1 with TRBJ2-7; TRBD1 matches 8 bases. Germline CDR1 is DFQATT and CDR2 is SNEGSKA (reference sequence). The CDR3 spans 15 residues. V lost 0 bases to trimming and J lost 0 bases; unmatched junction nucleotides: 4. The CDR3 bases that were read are TGCAGTGCTAGAGATCTCAGGGGGCACTCCTACGAG. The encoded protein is CSARDLRGHSYE. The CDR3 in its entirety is CSARDLRGHSYEQYF.

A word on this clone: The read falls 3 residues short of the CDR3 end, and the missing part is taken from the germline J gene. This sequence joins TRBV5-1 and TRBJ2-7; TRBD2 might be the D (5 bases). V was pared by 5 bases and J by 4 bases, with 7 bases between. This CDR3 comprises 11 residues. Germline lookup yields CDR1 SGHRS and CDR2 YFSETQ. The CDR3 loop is CASSTGYEQYF. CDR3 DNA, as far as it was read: TGCGCCAGCAGTACGGGGTACGAG.

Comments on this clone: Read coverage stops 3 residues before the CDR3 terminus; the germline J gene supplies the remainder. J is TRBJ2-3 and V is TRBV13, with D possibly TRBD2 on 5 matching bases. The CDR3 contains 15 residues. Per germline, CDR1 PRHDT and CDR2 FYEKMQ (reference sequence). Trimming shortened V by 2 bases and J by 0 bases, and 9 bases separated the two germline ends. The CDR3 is CASSLLGGSTDTQYF. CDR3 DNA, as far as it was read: TGTGCCAGCAGCTTACTAGGCGGGAGCACAGATACG.

CDR3 protein: CASSEALLAGYGYTF. CDR3 DNA, as far as it was read: TGTGCCAGCAGTGAAGCGCTTCTGGCAGGCTATGGC. The V call is TRBV2, the J call TRBJ1-2; D call uncertain. The CDR3 end lies 3 residues beyond the end of the read and is filled in from the germline J gene. This CDR3 contains 15 residues. The germline gives CDR1 SNHLY, CDR2 FYNNEI. V was clipped by 0 bases and J by 4 bases, with 12 bases between them.

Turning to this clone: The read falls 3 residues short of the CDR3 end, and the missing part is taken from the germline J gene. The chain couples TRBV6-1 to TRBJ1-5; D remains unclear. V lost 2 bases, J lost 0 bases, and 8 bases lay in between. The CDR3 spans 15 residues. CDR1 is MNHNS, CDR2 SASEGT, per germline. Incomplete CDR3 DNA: TGTGCCAGCAGTGAATATCTGTATAGCAATCAGCCC. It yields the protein CASSEYLYSNQP. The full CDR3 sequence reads CASSEYLYSNQPQHF.

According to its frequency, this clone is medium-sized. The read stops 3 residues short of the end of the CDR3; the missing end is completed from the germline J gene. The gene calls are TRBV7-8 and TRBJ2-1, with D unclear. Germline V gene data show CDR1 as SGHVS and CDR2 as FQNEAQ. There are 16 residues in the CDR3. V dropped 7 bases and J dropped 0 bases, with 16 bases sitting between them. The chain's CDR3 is CASTWVAASSYNEQFF. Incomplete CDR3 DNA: TGTGCCAGCACCTGGGTGGCGGCGAGCTCCTACAATGAG.